A selection of T cell receptor beta chains follows, all from one sample in a study of T cells in localized non-small cell lung cancer. Assay used: immunoSEQ multiplex PCR; TCRdb lists only in-frame clones, some missing. The sample records about 33,000 clones, approximately 81% being singletons. This specimen consisted of peripheral blood, obtained before any cancer treatment. The receptors come from a male donor aged 60 or over with stage II squamous cell lung carcinoma. Each CDR3 is given with its conserved first and last residue. A D gene is named only where the DNA matches it firmly. Expanded clones get a size class; other rows say once, few or many, or leave the size out.

d_gene | j_gene | v_gene | abundance | CDR3aa | CDR3nt
NA | TRBJ1-2 | TRBV28 | NA | CASRENYGYTF | TGTGCCAGCAGGGAGAACTATGGCTACACCTTC
NA | TRBJ2-1 | TRBV5-1 | NA | CATRTGLATNNEQFF | TGCGCCACCAGGACGGGTCTAGCGACAAACAATGAGCAGTTCTTC
NA | TRBJ2-5 | TRBV14 | once | CASSPRQAVRTQYF | TGTGCCAGCAGCCCACGACAGGCCGTCAGGACCCAGTACTTC
NA | TRBJ2-3 | TRBV6-5 | NA | CASSYSDGITDTQYF | TGTGCCAGCAGTTACAGCGACGGAATCACAGATACGCAGTATTTT
NA | TRBJ2-5 | TRBV5-1 | NA | CASSLRSAQETQYF | TGCGCCAGCAGCCTCCGATCCGCCCAAGAGACCCAGTACTTC
NA | TRBJ1-6 | TRBV2 | NA | CASRGSYNSPLHF | TGTGCCAGCCGGGGTTCCTATAATTCACCCCTCCACTTT
NA | TRBJ2-1 | TRBV28 | NA | CASSLVGGSYNEQFF | TGTGCCAGCTCCCTCGTCGGGGGCTCCTACAATGAGCAGTTCTTC
NA | TRBJ1-5 | TRBV7-2 | NA | CASSPEGGPNQPQHF | TGTGCCAGCAGCCCCGAGGGGGGCCCTAATCAGCCCCAGCATTTT
NA | TRBJ2-2 | TRBV9 | NA | CASSVQGAGELFF | TGTGCCAGCAGCGTACAGGGAGCCGGGGAGCTGTTTTTT
TRBD1 | TRBJ2-5 | TRBV6-1 | NA | CASSVEPWDRQETQYF | TGTGCCAGCAGTGTAGAACCCTGGGACAGGCAAGAGACCCAGTACTTC
TRBD2 | TRBJ2-7 | TRBV19 | once | CASSIGGSVWTSGRNEQYF | TGTGCCAGTAGTATTGGGGGATCCGTCTGGACTAGCGGGAGGAACGAGCAGTACTTC
NA | TRBJ2-7 | TRBV7-3 | few | CASSLLGLSYEQYF | TGTGCCAGCAGCTTGTTGGGACTTTCCTACGAGCAGTACTTC
NA | TRBJ2-7 | TRBV4-2 | many | CASSQDQDFPYEQYF | TGTGCCAGCAGCCAAGATCAGGACTTCCCCTACGAGCAGTACTTC
NA | TRBJ1-2 | TRBV6-5 | NA | CASSRKGGGGYTF | TGTGCCAGCAGCCGGAAGGGCGGGGGCGGCTACACCTTC
NA | TRBJ2-3 | TRBV7-6 | NA | CASSLGVGTDTQYF | TGTGCCAGCAGCTTAGGTGTTGGCACAGATACGCAGTATTTT
NA | TRBJ2-7 | TRBV7-8 | NA | CASSPLREQYF | TGTGCCAGCAGCCCTCTTCGCGAGCAGTACTTC
NA | TRBJ1-1 | TRBV11-2 | NA | CASSSTVGNTEAFF | TGTGCCAGCAGTTCCACTGTGGGGAACACTGAAGCTTTCTTT